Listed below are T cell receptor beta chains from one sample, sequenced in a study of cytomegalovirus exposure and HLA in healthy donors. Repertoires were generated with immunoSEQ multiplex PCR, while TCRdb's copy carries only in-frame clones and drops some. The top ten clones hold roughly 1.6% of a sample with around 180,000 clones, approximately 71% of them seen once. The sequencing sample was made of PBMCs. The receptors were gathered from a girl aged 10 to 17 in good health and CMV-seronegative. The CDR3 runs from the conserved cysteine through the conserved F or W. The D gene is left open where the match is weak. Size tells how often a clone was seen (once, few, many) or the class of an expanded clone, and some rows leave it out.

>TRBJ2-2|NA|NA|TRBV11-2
CASSLYGGGTGELFF
TGTGCCAGCAGCTTATACGGGGGTGGCACCGGGGAGCTGTTTTTT
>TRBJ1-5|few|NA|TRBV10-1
CASSSGPYQPQHF
TGCGCCAGCAGTTCAGGGCCCTATCAGCCCCAGCATTTT
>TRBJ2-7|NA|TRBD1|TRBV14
CASSQLGQGGEQYF
TGTGCCAGCAGCCAGCTCGGACAGGGTGGCGAGCAGTACTTC
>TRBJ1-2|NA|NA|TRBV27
CASSPPPGTNKTF
TGTGCCAGCAGTCCCCCCCCCGGGACAAATAAAACCTTC
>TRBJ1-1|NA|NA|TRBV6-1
CASSLKGGAEAFF
TGTGCCAGCAGTCTAAAGGGGGGGGCTGAAGCTTTCTTT
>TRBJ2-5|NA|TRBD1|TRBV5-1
CASSFAGGRETQYF
TGCGCCAGCAGCTTCGCAGGGGGCAGAGAGACCCAGTACTTC
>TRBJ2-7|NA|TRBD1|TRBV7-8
CASSLLPGQGVEQYF
TGTGCCAGCAGCCTTTTACCGGGACAGGGTGTCGAGCAGTACTTC
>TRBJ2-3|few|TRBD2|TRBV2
CASKRGAARSTDTQYF
TGTGCCAGCAAGCGGGGAGCGGCTAGAAGCACAGATACGCAGTATTTT
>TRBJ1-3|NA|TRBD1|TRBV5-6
CASSPGQGSGNTIYF
TGTGCCAGCAGCCCTGGACAGGGTTCAGGAAACACCATATATTTT
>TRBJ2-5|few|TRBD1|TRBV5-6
CASSLETGGALIETQYF
TGTGCCAGCAGCTTGGAGACAGGGGGCGCGCTGATCGAGACCCAGTACTTC
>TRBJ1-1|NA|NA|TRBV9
CASSVEGELNTEAFF
TGTGCCAGCAGCGTAGAGGGGGAGCTGAACACTGAAGCTTTCTTT
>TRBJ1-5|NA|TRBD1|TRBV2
CASSERTGSNQPQHF
TGTGCCAGCAGTGAACGGACAGGAAGCAATCAGCCCCAGCATTTT
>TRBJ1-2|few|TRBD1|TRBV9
CASSARGGTGSNYGYTF
TGTGCCAGCAGCGCTCGCGGGGGGACAGGGTCTAACTATGGCTACACCTTC
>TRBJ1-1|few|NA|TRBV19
CASGGREGSGAFF
TGTGCCAGTGGGGGGAGAGAAGGCTCAGGGGCTTTCTTT
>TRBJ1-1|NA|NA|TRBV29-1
CSVNGGVDTEAFF
TGCAGCGTCAATGGGGGCGTCGACACTGAAGCTTTCTTT
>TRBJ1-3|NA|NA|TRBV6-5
CASSLGGEGHTIYF
TGTGCCAGCAGTTTGGGAGGGGAGGGACACACCATATATTTT
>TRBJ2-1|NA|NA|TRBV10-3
CAIGDSYNEQFF
TGTGCCATCGGGGACTCGTACAATGAGCAGTTCTTC
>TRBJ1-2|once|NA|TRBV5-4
CASSPNQIFGYTF
TGTGCCAGCAGCCCGAATCAGATTTTTGGCTACACCTTC
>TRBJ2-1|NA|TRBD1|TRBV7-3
CASSFLQGNEQFF
TGTGCCAGCAGCTTCCTACAGGGGAATGAGCAGTTCTTC
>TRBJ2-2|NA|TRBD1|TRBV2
CASSFQGDANTGELFF
TGTGCCAGCAGTTTTCAGGGGGATGCGAACACCGGGGAGCTGTTTTTT
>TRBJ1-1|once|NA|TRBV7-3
CASSLVAGRDTEAFF
TGTGCCAGCAGCTTAGTTGCGGGGCGAGACACTGAAGCTTTCTTT
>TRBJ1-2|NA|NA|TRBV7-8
CASSQVGGISGYTF
TGTGCCAGCAGCCAGGTCGGGGGAATCTCCGGCTACACCTTC
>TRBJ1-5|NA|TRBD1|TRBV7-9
CASSLTGENQPQHF
TGTGCCAGCAGCTTAACAGGGGAAAATCAGCCCCAGCATTTT
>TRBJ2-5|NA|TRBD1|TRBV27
CASSGGVETQYF
TGTGCCAGCTCAGGGGGCGTGGAGACCCAGTACTTC
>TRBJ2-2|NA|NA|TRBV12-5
CASGPPSGELFF
TGTGCTAGTGGCCCCCCTTCCGGGGAGCTGTTTTTT
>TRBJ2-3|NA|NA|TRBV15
CATSHPGDTQYF
TGTGCCACCAGCCACCCGGGGGATACGCAGTATTTT
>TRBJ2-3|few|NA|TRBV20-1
CSAAERNTQYF
TGCAGTGCTGCTGAGCGGAATACGCAGTATTTT
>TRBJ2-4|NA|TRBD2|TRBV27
CASSNLADKNIQYF
TGTGCCAGCAGCAACCTAGCGGACAAAAACATTCAGTACTTC
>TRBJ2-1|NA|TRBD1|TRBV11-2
CASSLALPGQGNPQFF
TGTGCCAGCAGCTTAGCCCTGCCGGGACAGGGGAACCCGCAGTTCTTC
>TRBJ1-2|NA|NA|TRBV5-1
CASSLSGPGIGSNYGYTF
TGCGCCAGCAGCTTATCGGGACCAGGAATCGGGAGCAACTATGGCTACACCTTC
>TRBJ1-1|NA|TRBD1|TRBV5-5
CASSYAGGNTEAFF
TGTGCCAGCAGCTACGCAGGGGGGAATACTGAAGCTTTCTTT
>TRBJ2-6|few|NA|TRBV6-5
CASSRQSSGANVLTF
TGTGCCAGCAGCCGACAGAGCTCTGGGGCCAACGTCCTGACTTTC
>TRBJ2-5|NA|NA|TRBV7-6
CASGQGVQETQYF
TGTGCCAGCGGGCAAGGTGTGCAAGAGACCCAGTACTTC
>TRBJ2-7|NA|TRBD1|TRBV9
CASSVGTGTTYEQYF
TGTGCCAGCAGCGTAGGGACAGGCACGACCTACGAGCAGTACTTC
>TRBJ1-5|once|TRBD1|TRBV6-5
CASSRDRTGDQPQHF
TGTGCCAGCAGCCGAGACCGGACAGGGGATCAGCCCCAGCATTTT
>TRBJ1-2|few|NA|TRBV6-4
CASSDGDKLRGYTF
TGTGCCAGCAGTGATGGGGACAAACTGCGTGGCTACACCTTC
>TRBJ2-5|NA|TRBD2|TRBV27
CASSLGGVQETQYF
TGTGCCAGCAGTTTAGGGGGGGTCCAAGAGACCCAGTACTTC
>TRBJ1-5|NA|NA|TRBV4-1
CASSQDQGDGNQPQHF
TGCGCCAGCAGCCAAGATCAAGGGGATGGCAATCAGCCCCAGCATTTT
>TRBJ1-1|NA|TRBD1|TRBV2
CASRQDRGLSEAFF
TGTGCCAGCAGGCAGGACAGGGGGCTCTCTGAAGCTTTCTTT
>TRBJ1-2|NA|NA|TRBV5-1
CASSSDNPDGGYTF
TGCGCCAGCAGCTCCGACAACCCAGACGGAGGCTACACCTTC
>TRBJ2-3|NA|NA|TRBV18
CASLSKRTTDTQYF
TGTGCCAGCTTGTCCAAGCGGACCACAGATACGCAGTATTTT
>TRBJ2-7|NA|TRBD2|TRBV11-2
CASSLDGGEIYEQYF
TGTGCCAGCAGCTTAGACGGGGGGGAAATCTACGAGCAGTACTTC
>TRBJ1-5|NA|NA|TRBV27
CASSRGAGPGGIQPQHF
TGTGCCAGCAGTCGGGGGGCGGGCCCCGGGGGGATTCAGCCCCAGCATTTT
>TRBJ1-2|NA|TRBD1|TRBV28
CASRTGILYGYTF
TGTGCCAGCAGGACAGGGATCCTCTATGGCTACACCTTC
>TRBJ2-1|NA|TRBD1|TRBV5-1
CASSLRTQGADEQFF
TGCGCCAGCAGCTTACGGACCCAGGGGGCAGATGAGCAGTTCTTC
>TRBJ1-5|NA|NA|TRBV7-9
CASSLSPGEGNQPQHF
TGTGCCAGCAGCTTAAGCCCCGGGGAAGGCAATCAGCCCCAGCATTTT
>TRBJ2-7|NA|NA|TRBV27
CASSLSGRNEQYF
TGTGCCAGCAGTTTATCTGGGAGAAACGAGCAGTACTTC
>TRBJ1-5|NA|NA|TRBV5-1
CASSLAGASNQPQHF
TGCGCCAGCAGCTTGGCAGGGGCTAGCAATCAGCCCCAGCATTTT
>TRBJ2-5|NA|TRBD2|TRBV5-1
CASSLQTSGGAETQYF
TGCGCCAGCAGCCTACAGACTAGCGGGGGGGCGGAGACCCAGTACTTC
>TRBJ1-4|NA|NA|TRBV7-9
CASSLFDQEKLFF
TGTGCCAGCAGCTTGTTCGATCAGGAAAAACTGTTTTTT
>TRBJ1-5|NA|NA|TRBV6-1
CASSVWGHNSNQPQHF
TGTGCCAGCAGTGTTTGGGGACACAATAGCAATCAGCCCCAGCATTTT
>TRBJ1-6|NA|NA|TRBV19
CASSIYGNNSPLHF
TGTGCCAGTAGTATATACGGGAATAATTCACCCCTCCACTTT
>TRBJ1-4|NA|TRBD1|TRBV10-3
CAISESKGADEKLFF
TGTGCCATCAGTGAGTCAAAGGGGGCGGATGAAAAACTGTTTTTT
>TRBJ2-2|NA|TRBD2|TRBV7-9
CASSPRGGRNTGELFF
TGTGCCAGCAGCCCCCGGGGGGGTAGGAACACCGGGGAGCTGTTTTTT
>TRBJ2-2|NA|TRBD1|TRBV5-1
CASSSSGTGDTGELFF
TGCGCCAGCAGCTCATCCGGGACAGGGGATACCGGGGAGCTGTTTTTT
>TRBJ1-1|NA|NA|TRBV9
CASSVAGGSEAFF
TGTGCCAGCAGCGTAGCGGGGGGCTCCGAAGCTTTCTTT
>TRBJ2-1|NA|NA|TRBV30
CAWTLVADSYNEQFF
TGTGCCTGGACCTTGGTAGCGGACTCTTACAATGAGCAGTTCTTC
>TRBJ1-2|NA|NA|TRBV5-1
CASSLAGGARIFHGYTF
TGCGCCAGCAGCTTGGCCGGGGGGGCCCGAATCTTCCATGGCTACACCTTC